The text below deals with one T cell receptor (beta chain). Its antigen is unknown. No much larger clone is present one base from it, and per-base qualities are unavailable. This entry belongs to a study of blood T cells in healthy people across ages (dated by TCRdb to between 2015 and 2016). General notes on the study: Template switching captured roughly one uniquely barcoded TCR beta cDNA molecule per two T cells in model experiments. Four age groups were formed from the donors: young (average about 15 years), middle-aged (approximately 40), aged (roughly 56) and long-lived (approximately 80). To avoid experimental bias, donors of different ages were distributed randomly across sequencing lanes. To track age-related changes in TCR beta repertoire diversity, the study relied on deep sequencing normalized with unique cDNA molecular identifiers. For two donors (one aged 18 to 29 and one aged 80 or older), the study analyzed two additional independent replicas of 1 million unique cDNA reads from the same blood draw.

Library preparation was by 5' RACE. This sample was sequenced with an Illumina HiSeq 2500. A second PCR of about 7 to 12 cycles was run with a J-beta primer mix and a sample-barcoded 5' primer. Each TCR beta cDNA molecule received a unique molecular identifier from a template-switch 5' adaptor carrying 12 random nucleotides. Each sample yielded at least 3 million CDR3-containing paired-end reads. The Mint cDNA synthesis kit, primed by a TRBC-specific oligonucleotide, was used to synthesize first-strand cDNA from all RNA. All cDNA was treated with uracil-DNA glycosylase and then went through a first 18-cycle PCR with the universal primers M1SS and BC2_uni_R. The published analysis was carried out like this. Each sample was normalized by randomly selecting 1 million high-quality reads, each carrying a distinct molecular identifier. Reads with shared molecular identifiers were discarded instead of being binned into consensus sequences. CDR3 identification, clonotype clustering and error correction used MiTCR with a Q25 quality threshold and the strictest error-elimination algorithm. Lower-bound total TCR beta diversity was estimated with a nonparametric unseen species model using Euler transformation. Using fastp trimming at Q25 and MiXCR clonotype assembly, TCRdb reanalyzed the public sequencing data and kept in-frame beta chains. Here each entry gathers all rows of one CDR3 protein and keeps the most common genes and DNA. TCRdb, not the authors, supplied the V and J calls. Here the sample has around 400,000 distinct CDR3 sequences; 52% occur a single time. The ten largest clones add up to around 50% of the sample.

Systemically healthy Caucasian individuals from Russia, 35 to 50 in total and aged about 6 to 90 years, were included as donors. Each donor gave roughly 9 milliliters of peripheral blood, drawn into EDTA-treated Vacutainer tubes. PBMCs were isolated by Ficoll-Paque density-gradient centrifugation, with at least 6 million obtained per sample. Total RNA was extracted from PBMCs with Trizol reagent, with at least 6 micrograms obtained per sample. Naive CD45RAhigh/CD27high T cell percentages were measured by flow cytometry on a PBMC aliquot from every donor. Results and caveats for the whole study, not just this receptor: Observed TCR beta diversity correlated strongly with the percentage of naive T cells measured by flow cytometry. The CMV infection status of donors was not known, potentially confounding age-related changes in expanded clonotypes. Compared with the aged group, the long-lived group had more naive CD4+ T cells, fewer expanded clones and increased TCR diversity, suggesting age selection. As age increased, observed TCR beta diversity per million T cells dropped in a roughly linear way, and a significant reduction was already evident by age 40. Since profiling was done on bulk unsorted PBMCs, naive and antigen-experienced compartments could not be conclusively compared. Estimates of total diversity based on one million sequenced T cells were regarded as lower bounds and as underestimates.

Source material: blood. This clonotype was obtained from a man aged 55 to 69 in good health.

DNA sequence: TGTGCCAGCAGTGCCCGGACTAGCGGGGGCTACAATGAGCAGTACTTC. Translated, it reads CASSARTSGGYNEQYF. The V and J segments used are TRBV28 and TRBJ2-5; TRBD2 fits 13 bases in the junction. CDR1 MDHEN and CDR2 SYDVKM are derived from the germline V gene. V is cut back by 5 bases and J by 11 bases, with 14 bases in the junction unmatched. Taken from cysteine to phenylalanine, the CDR3 has 16 residues. Only the CDR3 part of the read is kept: 48 bases, read in frame from the first base.